These 20 T cell receptor beta chains originate from one sample sequenced in a study of CD8+CD57+ T cells in acquired aplastic anemia. Patients chosen for sequencing had shown CD8+CD57+ cell expansion by flow cytometry. Genomic DNA was employed as the template in profiling TCR beta VDJ and CDR3. TCRdb re-called the reads with MiXCR, one entry per CDR3 protein. The sample consists of 150,000 or so distinct CDR3 sequences, over 50% of them appearing once. Sequenced: sorted CD4+, CD8+, or CD8+CD57+ T cells (not recorded which) from PBMCs. These receptors originate from a human donor with aplastic anemia.

This clonotype was picked up many times. The J gene is TRBJ1-5, the V gene TRBV11-1; 11 nucleotides match TRBD1. CDR3 length equals 16 residues. Per germline, CDR1 SGHAT and CDR2 FQDESV (reference sequence). Unmatched junction bases numbered 3, after V lost 4 bases and J lost 1 base. The CDR3 reads CASSSWDRGSNQPQHF. CDR3 nucleotide sequence: TGTGCCAGCAGCTCCTGGGACAGGGGGAGCAATCAGCCCCAGCATTTT.

For this clonotype: Being one base from a much bigger clone, this may be a read error. The chain employs TRBV5-1 and TRBJ1-5; D is possibly TRBD1 (5 bases). This CDR3 has 15 amino acids. CDR1 and CDR2 (germline): SGHRS, YFSETQ. The CDR3 nucleotides read TGCGCCAGCAGCTTGGCGGGGGGTTTCGATCAGCTCCAGCATTTT. Translated, it gives CASSLAGGFDQLQHF.

The table lists this clonotype with many counts. V is TRBV7-8 and J is TRBJ2-5; D ambiguous. Germline CDR1 SGHVS, CDR2 FQNEAQ. Between the trimmed V and J ends, which lost 2 bases and 4 bases, there was a span of 14 bases. The CDR3 spans 15 residues. The CDR3 sequence is CASSLNIRLGETQYF. The CDR3 region has the DNA TGTGCCAGCAGCTTAAACATAAGGCTGGGAGAGACCCAGTACTTC.

V gene TRBV12-3 or TRBV12-4 combines with J gene TRBJ1-3; D gene ambiguous. The V end lost 3 bases, the J end lost 2 bases, and 11 bases lay between the germline ends. The CDR3 covers 15 residues. CDR3 amino acids: CASSFRALAGNTIYF. The CDR3 DNA is TGTGCCAGCAGTTTTCGGGCGTTAGCTGGAAACACCATATATTTT.

In its sample, this clonotype was seen many times. The V gene is TRBV2, the J gene TRBJ1-4, with D perhaps matching TRBD1 (5 bases). This CDR3 is built from 21 residues. Trimming stripped 4 bases from V and 15 bases from J, with 42 bases between. Germline assignment: CDR1 SNHLY and CDR2 FYNNEI. CDR3 region: CASSGPRGGAAPPEKRLRMFF. The CDR3 DNA follows: TGTGCCAGCAGTGGCCCACGGGGAGGGGCCGCTCCTCCCGAAAAACGGCTTCGTATGTTTTTT.

In the case of this clonotype: Lacking the conserved final phenylalanine or tryptophan, this CDR3 likely reflects a read error. The V gene is TRBV6-1, the J gene TRBJ1-1; 7 bases map to TRBD1. Looked up from germline, CDR1 is MNHNS and CDR2 is SASEGT. There are 16 residues in the CDR3. V lost 0 bases and J lost 7; bases outside the gene matches: 11. The CDR3, as DNA: TGTGCCAGCAGTGAAGCTGGCTTCGGGACAGCCTTTGAAGCTTTCTCT. Amino acids: CASSEAGFGTAFEAFS.

In this sample, this clonotype turned up a few times. A read error may be the cause here, since a much bigger clone is one base away. CDR3 DNA: TGTGCCAGTAGTATCGAGGACTCCTACAGTGAGCAGTTCTTC. Translated, it gives CASSIEDSYSEQFF. The rearrangement uses TRBV19 and TRBJ2-1; tentative D call: TRBD2 (5 bases). Germline lookup yields CDR1 LNHDA and CDR2 SQIVND (reference sequence). The CDR3 spans 14 residues.

Concerning this clonotype itself: With a much larger clone just one base away, this may be a read error. V gene TRBV7-8 combines with J gene TRBJ2-5; D might be TRBD1 (5 bases). Germline V gene sequence: CDR1 SGHVS, CDR2 FQNEAQ. The CDR3 covers 17 residues. V was cut by 0 bases and J by 0 bases, with 14 bases left in between. Here the CDR3 DNA reads TGTGCCAGCAGCTTAGCAATAGCTAGGGGATACCAAGAGACCCAGTACTTC. Translated: CASSLAIARGYQETQYF.

The rearrangement links TRBV7-6 to TRBJ2-1, with D uncertain. Between the trimmed V and J ends, which lost 4 bases and 5 bases, there was a span of 15 bases. This CDR3 region has 15 residues. Germline V gene lookup returns CDR1 SGHVS and CDR2 FNYEAQ. The CDR3 nucleotides read TGTGCCAGCAGCTCCCTCTGGTATGGGGACAATGAGCAGTTCTTC. This codes for CASSSLWYGDNEQFF.

This clonotype was observed many times. V gene TRBV29-1 combines with J gene TRBJ2-7; TRBD2 agrees at 9 bases. Unmatched junction bases numbered 4, after V lost 1 base and J lost 0 bases. Germline values: CDR1 SQVTM, CDR2 ANQGSEA. This CDR3 comprises 15 residues. CDR3 protein: CSVEGLAGTSYEQYF. CDR3 nucleotides: TGCAGCGTTGAAGGTCTAGCGGGGACCTCCTACGAGCAGTACTTC.

The genes are TRBV5-6 and TRBJ2-7; 8 positions agree with TRBD1. The CDR3 spans 15 residues. Per germline, CDR1 SGHDT and CDR2 YYEEEE. Germline trimming cut 0 bases from V and 3 bases from J; bases unmatched to any gene: 5. CDR3 region: CASSLADRGGYEQYF. Here the CDR3 DNA reads TGTGCCAGCAGCTTGGCAGACAGGGGAGGCTACGAGCAGTACTTC.

Comment on this clonotype: Germline and junction disagree at one end, which may indicate a read error. The chain recombines TRBV10-3 with TRBJ1-5; unclear D gene. CDR3 length equals 12 residues. Germline V gene data show CDR1 as ENHRY and CDR2 as SYGVKD. CDR3 in amino acids: CASSYSNQPQHF. As DNA, the CDR3 is TGTGCCAGCAGTTACTCCAATCAGCCCCAGCATTTT.

The chain combines TRBV7-2 with TRBJ2-1, with D hard to call. Trimming left V 5 bases short and J 5 bases short, with 7 bases between. Germline CDR1 and CDR2: SGHTA and FQGNSA. There are 12 residues in the CDR3. CDR3 sequence reads: CASSQRHNEQFF. Here the CDR3 DNA reads TGTGCCAGCAGCCAACGACACAATGAGCAGTTCTTC.

This clonotype was seen more than once but under ten times. The rearrangement joins TRBV9 to TRBJ1-3, with D unclear. V dropped 0 bases and J dropped 7 bases, with 5 bases sitting between them. The CDR3 runs to 12 residues. From germline, CDR1 is SGDLS and CDR2 YYNGEE. In DNA form, the CDR3 reads TGTGCCAGCAGCGTAGACGGGAACACCATATATTTT. Translated: CASSVDGNTIYF.

The rearrangement uses TRBV28 and TRBJ1-2; unclear D gene. The CDR3 runs to 13 residues. Germline V gene data show CDR1 as MDHEN and CDR2 as SYDVKM. V lost 5 bases and J 5 bases, leaving 12 bases between the germline ends. The CDR3, as DNA: TGTGCCAGCAGTGGATCTACTGGGTATGGCTACACCTTC. Its protein is CASSGSTGYGYTF.

As to this clonotype: One junction end does not reproduce the germline sequence, and a read error may be involved. The V gene is TRBV2, the J gene TRBJ1-2, with D perhaps TRBD1 (5 bases). CDR1 and CDR2 from the germline V gene are SNHLY and FYNNEI. The CDR3 has 13 amino acids. The CDR3 here is CASTRGAYYGYTF. The DNA for the CDR3 is TGCGCCAGCACGAGAGGGGCGTACTATGGCTACACCTTC.

The J gene is TRBJ1-3, the V gene TRBV5-6; D is undetermined. The CDR3 runs to 13 residues. Germline V gene sequence: CDR1 SGHDT, CDR2 YYEEEE. Between the trimmed V and J ends, which lost 0 bases and 3 bases, there was a span of 4 bases. The CDR3 nucleotides are TGTGCCAGCAGCTTGGGCCTTGGAAACACCATATATTTT. It yields the protein CASSLGLGNTIYF.

The rearrangement uses TRBV6-1 and TRBJ2-5; D unresolved. CDR3 size: 11 residues. V lost 10 bases and J lost 5, with 11 bases in between. Germline V gene lookup returns CDR1 MNHNS and CDR2 SASEGT. The CDR3 loop reads CATGPWETQYF. The CDR3, as DNA: TGTGCCACCGGTCCTTGGGAGACCCAGTACTTC.

CDR3 in DNA: TGTGCCAGCTCAGAGGTAGAAAATTCACCCCTCCACTTT. As protein: CASSEVENSPLHF. The chain joins TRBV18 to TRBJ1-6; D call uncertain. Germline lookup yields CDR1 KGHSH and CDR2 LQKENI. The CDR3 is 13 amino acids. Trimming removed 5 bases from V and 7 bases from J, with 9 bases in between.

The rearrangement links TRBV11-2 to TRBJ2-7; TRBD2 agrees at 13 bases. This CDR3 is 19 amino acids long. Germline V gene data show CDR1 as SGHAT and CDR2 as FQNNGV. The V gene end was trimmed by 5 bases and the J gene end by 0 bases; junction bases not matched to a gene: 13. CDR3 amino acids: CASSVRGTSGVTSSYEQYF. CDR3 bases: TGTGCCAGCAGCGTCCGCGGGACTAGCGGGGTCACTAGCTCCTACGAGCAGTACTTC.